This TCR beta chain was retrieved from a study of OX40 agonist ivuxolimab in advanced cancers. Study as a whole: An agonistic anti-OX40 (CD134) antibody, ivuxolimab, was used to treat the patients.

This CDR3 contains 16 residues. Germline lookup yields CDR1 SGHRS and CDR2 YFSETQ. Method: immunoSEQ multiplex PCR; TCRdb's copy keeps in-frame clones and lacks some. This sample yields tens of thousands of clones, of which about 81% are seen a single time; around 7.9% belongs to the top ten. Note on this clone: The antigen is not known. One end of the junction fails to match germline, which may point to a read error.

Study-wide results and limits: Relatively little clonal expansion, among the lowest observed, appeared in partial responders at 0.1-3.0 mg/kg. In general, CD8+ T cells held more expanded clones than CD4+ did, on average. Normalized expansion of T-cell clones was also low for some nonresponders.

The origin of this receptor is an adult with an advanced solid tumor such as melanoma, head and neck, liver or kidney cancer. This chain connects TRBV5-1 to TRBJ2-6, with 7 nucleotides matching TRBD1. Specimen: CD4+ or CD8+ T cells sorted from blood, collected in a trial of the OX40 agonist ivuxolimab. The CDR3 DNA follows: TGCGCCAGCAGCGGGACAGCGAGTGCTGGCGCCAACGTCCTGACTTTC. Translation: CASSGTASAGANVLTF.